This record concerns one T cell receptor (beta chain) sequence. No antigen is known for it. The data are from a study of graft-versus-host responses after intestinal transplantation. Turning to the study itself: Isolated intestinal, liver-intestinal, or multivisceral transplants had been given to the recipients. Every recipient had anti-thymocyte globulin induction and 3 to 4 years of tacrolimus plus steroids. Study results and limitations: Declining HvG levels early post-transplant were linked to peak circulating GvH clone levels. Investigators detected GvH clones in recipient marrow, with some emerging earlier in ileum or blood.

Germline V CDR1 and CDR2: MNHEY, SVGAGI. With 0 bases removed from V and 1 base from J, the gap between germline ends came to 9 bases. The CDR3 spans 15 residues. Measured with immunoSEQ multiplex PCR; TCRdb has only the in-frame clones, and not every one. The top ten clones hold about 4% of a sample with about 70,000 clones, around 87% of them seen once. The source is a human donor who was the organ donor for an intestinal transplant. The chain carries TRBV6-5 and TRBJ1-1; D gene uncertain. The material was unstimulated CD8+ T cells sorted from spleen or lymph node cells, obtained before transplant. The CDR3 DNA reads TGTGCCAGCAGTTACTCGGAGGATACGAACACTGAAGCTTTCTTT. This translates into CASSYSEDTNTEAFF.